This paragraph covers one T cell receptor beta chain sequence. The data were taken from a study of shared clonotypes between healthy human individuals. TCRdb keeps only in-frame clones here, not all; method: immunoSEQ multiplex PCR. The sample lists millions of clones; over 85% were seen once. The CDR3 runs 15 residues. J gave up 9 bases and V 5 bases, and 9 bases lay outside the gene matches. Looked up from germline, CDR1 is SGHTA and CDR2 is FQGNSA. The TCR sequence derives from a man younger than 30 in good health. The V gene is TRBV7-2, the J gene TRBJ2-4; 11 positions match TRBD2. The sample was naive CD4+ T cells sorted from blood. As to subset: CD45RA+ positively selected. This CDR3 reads CASSKELAGEAIQYF. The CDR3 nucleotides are TGTGCCAGCAGCAAAGAACTAGCGGGAGAGGCCATTCAGTACTTC. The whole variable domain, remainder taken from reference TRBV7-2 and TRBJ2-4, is GAGVSQSPSNKVTEKGKDVELRCDPISGHTALYWYRQSLGQGLEFLIYFQGNSAPDKSGLPSDRFSAERTGGSVSTLTIQRTQQEDSAVYLCASSKELAGEAIQYFGAGTRLSVL.